Listed below are T cell receptor beta chains from one sample, sequenced in a study of CD8+CD57+ T cells in acquired aplastic anemia. TCRdb redid the calling of the reads with MiXCR, one entry per CDR3 protein. The sample includes 200,000 or so distinct CDR3 sequences, around three fifths of them seen just once. Sequencing was carried out using sorted CD4+, CD8+, or CD8+CD57+ T cells (not recorded which) from PBMCs. Receptor source: a human donor with severe aplastic anemia or a healthy control (not recorded which). Each CDR3 is given with its conserved first and last residue. Each record gives: V gene, clone size, J gene, D gene, CDR3 protein, CDR3 DNA. The D gene is left open where the match is weak. The size of a clone is reported for some rows only, either as once, few or many, or as a class for expanded clones.

TRBV24-1,NA,TRBJ1-5,TRBD1,CATSAPPGQGIYQPQHF,TGTGCCACCAGTGCCCCTCCGGGACAGGGGATCTATCAGCCCCAGCACTTT
TRBV20-1,NA,TRBJ2-7,NA,CSAIDNPEEQYF,TGCAGTGCTATCGATAACCCGGAGGAGCAGTACTTC
TRBV7-2,NA,TRBJ1-2,NA,CASSSLGGTLYGYTF,TGTGCCAGCAGCTCCCTCGGCGGGACCCTCTATGGCTACACCTTC
TRBV29-1,NA,TRBJ1-2,NA,CSVETGRGYGYTF,TGCAGCGTTGAAACGGGTCGCGGGTATGGCTACACCTTC
TRBV19,NA,TRBJ2-1,TRBD2,CASISPLGLGNEQFF,TGTGCCAGTATTTCGCCCCTGGGACTAGGCAATGAGCAGTTCTTC
TRBV7-6,NA,TRBJ2-5,NA,CASSSAQETQYF,TGTGCCAGCAGCTCTGCCCAAGAGACCCAGTACTTC
TRBV20-1,NA,TRBJ2-3,NA,CSADKRDSSRDTQYF,TGCAGTGCTGACAAAAGGGACTCGTCAAGAGATACGCAGTATTTT
TRBV2,NA,TRBJ2-2,TRBD1,CASSETGTGGELFF,TGTGCCAGCAGTGAGACAGGGACGGGCGGGGAGCTGTTTTTT
TRBV20-1,few,TRBJ2-7,TRBD1,CSAKPMTGGYGYEQYF,TGCAGTGCTAAACCGATGACAGGGGGCTATGGCTACGAGCAGTACTTC
TRBV4-3,NA,TRBJ1-6,TRBD1,CASSQDPAGGVNSPLHF,TGCGCCAGCAGCCAAGATCCGGCAGGGGGCGTGAATTCACCCCTCCACTTT
TRBV2,once,TRBJ2-5,NA,CASSVRQETQYF,TGTGCCAGCAGTGTTCGCCAAGAGACCCAGTACTTC
TRBV20-1,many,TRBJ2-7,TRBD2,CSARELEREWHEQYF,TGCAGTGCTAGAGAACTAGAGCGGGAGTGGCACGAGCAGTACTTC
TRBV3-1,many,TRBJ2-5,TRBD1,CASSQGTGGRLETQYF,TGTGCCAGCAGCCAGGGGACAGGGGGAAGACTAGAGACCCAGTACTTC
TRBV7-2,NA,TRBJ1-1,NA,CASSLLAQRGEAFF,TGTGCCAGCAGCTTACTGGCACAGAGGGGTGAAGCTTTCTTT
TRBV19,NA,TRBJ2-1,TRBD2,CASSSRGGPDEQFF,TGTGCCAGTAGTTCCCGGGGGGGCCCGGATGAGCAGTTCTTC
TRBV10-3,NA,TRBJ2-7,TRBD2,CAMGTSDYYEQYF,TGTGCCATGGGGACTAGCGACTACTACGAGCAGTACTTC
TRBV9,many,TRBJ2-3,NA,CASSVGLTESSTDTQYF,TGTGCCAGCAGCGTAGGCTTGACAGAGAGCAGCACAGATACGCAGTATTTT
TRBV20-1,NA,TRBJ2-3,NA,CSVEGSNTDTQYF,TGCAGTGTAGAGGGCAGTAACACAGATACGCAGTATTTT
TRBV19,few,TRBJ2-7,NA,CASSRAGSYEQYF,TGTGCCAGTAGTAGGGCGGGCTCCTACGAGCAGTACTTC
TRBV24-1,NA,TRBJ2-1,NA,CATSDSWGVNEQFF,TGTGCCACCAGTGATTCGTGGGGAGTGAATGAGCAGTTCTTC
TRBV30,NA,TRBJ1-1,NA,CAWSVQVEAFF,TGTGCCTGGAGTGTACAGGTTGAAGCTTTCTTT
TRBV5-8,many,TRBJ1-1,NA,CASSLRILSTEAFF,TGTGCCAGCAGCTTGCGAATCCTTAGCACTGAAGCTTTCTTT
TRBV24-1,few,TRBJ2-7,NA,CATSDSFGNYEQYF,TGTGCCACCAGTGATTCATTCGGGAACTACGAGCAGTACTTC
TRBV7-2,NA,TRBJ2-7,TRBD1,CASSPVTGSYEQYF,TGTGCCAGCAGCCCGGTGACAGGGTCCTACGAGCAGTACTTC
TRBV29-1,NA,TRBJ2-7,NA,CSVGPGAYEQCF,NA
TRBV12-3/TRBV12-4,NA,TRBJ2-7,NA,CASSLEDGPSSYEQYF,TGTGCCAGCAGTTTAGAGGACGGTCCGTCCTCCTACGAGCAGTACTTC
TRBV4-3,NA,TRBJ1-1,NA,CASSQALGVRPEAFF,TGCGCCAGCAGCCAAGCGTTAGGGGTGCGGCCTGAAGCTTTCTTT
TRBV7-9,NA,TRBJ1-5,NA,CASEWQPQHF,TGTGCCAGTGAATGGCAGCCCCAGCATTTT
TRBV18,NA,TRBJ2-7,NA,CASSPMEDRSYEQYF,TGTGCCAGCTCACCAATGGAAGACAGATCCTACGAGCAGTACTTC
TRBV4-2,NA,TRBJ1-6,NA,CASSRAGGGNMNSPLHF,TGTGCCAGCAGCCGCGCCGGCGGCGGGAATATGAATTCACCCCTCCACTTT
TRBV10-3,NA,TRBJ1-1,NA,CAISEEGHNEAFF,TGTGCCATCAGTGAGGAGGGACATAATGAAGCTTTCTTT
TRBV7-9,few,TRBJ1-2,NA,CASSSTTGALIVGYTF,TGTGCCAGCAGCTCCACCACGGGGGCCCTTATTGTTGGCTACACCTTC
TRBV7-2,NA,TRBJ2-2,NA,CASSLGNLAGELFF,TGTGCCAGCAGCTTAGGGAATCTCGCCGGGGAGCTGTTTTTT
TRBV2,NA,TRBJ2-7,NA,CASSHPAPSEQYF,TGTGCCAGCAGCCACCCGGCTCCCTCCGAGCAGTACTTC
TRBV9,NA,TRBJ2-1,TRBD2,CASTSGSSSEQFF,TGTGCCTCGACTAGCGGTTCCTCGAGTGAGCAGTTCTTC
TRBV15,NA,TRBJ2-7,NA,CATSSDRTSYEQYF,TGTGCCACCAGCAGTGACCGGACCTCCTACGAGCAGTACTTC
TRBV9,many,TRBJ2-6,TRBD1,CASSVDRGSGANVLTF,TGTGCCAGCAGCGTCGACAGGGGCTCGGGGGCCAACGTCCTGACTTTC